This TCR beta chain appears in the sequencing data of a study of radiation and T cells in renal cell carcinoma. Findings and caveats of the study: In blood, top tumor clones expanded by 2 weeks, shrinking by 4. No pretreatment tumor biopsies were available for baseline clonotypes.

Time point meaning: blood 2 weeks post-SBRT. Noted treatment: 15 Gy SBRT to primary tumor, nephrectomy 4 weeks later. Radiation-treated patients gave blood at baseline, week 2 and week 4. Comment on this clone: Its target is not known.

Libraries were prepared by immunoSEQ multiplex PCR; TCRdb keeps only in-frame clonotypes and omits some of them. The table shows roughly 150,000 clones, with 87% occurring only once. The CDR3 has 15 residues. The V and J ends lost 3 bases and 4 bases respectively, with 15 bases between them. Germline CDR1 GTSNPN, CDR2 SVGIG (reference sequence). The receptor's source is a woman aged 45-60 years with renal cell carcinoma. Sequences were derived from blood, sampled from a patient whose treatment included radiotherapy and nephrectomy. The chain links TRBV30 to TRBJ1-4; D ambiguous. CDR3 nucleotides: TGTGCCTGGAGCCCCTTTTCGGGGTTTAATGAAAAACTGTTTTTT. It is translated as CAWSPFSGFNEKLFF.